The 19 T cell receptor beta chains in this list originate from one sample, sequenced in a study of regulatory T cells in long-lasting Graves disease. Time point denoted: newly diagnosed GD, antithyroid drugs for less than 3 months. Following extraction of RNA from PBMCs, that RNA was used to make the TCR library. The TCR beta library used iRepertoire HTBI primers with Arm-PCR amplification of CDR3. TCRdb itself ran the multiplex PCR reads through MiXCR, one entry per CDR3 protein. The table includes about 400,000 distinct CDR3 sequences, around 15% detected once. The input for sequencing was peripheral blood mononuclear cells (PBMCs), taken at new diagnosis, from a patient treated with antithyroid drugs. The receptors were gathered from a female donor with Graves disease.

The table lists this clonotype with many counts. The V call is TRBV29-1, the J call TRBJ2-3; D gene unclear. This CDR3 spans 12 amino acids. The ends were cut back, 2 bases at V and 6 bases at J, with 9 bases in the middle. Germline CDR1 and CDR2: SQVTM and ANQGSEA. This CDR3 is CSVEYRRDTQYF. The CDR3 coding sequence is TGCAGCGTTGAATATAGGCGGGATACGCAGTATTTT.

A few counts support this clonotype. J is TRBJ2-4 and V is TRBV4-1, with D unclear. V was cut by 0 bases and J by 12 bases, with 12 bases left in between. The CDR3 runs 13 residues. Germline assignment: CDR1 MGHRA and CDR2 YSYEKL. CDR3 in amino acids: CASSQELGFRQYF. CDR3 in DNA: TGCGCCAGCAGCCAAGAATTGGGGTTCCGTCAGTACTTC.

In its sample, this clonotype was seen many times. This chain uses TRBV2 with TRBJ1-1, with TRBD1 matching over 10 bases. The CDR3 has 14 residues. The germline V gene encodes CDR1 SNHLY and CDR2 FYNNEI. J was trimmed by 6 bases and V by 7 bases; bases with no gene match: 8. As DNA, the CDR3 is TGTGCCAGCACTCAAAGGGACAGGGGTTCTGAAGCTTTCTTT. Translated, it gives CASTQRDRGSEAFF. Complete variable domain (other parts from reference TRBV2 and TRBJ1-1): EPEVTQTPSHQVTQMGQEVILRCVPISNHLYFYWYRQILGQKVEFLVSFYNNEISEKSEIFDDQFSVERPDGSNFTLKIRSTKLEDSAMYFCASTQRDRGSEAFFGQGTRLTVV.

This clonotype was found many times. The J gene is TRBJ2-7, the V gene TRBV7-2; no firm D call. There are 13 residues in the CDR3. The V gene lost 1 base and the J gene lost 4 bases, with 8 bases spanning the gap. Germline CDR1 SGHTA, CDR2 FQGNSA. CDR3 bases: TGTGCCAGCAGCTTAGTGTGGCGGTACGAGCAGTACTTC. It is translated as CASSLVWRYEQYF.

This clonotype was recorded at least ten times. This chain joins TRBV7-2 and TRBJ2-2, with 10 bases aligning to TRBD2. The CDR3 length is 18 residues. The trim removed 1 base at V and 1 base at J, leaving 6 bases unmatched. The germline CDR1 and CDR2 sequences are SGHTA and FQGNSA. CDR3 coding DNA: TGTGCCAGCAGCTTAGTCTTACTAGCGGGAATGAACACCGGGGAGCTGTTTTTT. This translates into CASSLVLLAGMNTGELFF.

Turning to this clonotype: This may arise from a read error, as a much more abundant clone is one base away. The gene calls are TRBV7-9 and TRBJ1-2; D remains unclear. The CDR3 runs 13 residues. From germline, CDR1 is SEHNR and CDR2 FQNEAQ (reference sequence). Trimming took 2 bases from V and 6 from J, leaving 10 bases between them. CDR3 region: CASSLYMEHGYTF. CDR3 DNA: TGTGCCAGCAGCTTATACATGGAGCATGGCTACACCTTC.

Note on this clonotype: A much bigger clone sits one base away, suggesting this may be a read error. The CDR3 sequence: CSARGPRGTEAFF. CDR3 DNA sequence: TGCAGTGCTAGAGGCCCGAGGGGCACTGAAGCTTTCTTT. V gene TRBV20-1 combines with J gene TRBJ1-1, with a tentative D call TRBD1 (5 bases). Germline CDR1 reads DFQATT; CDR2 reads SNEGSKA (reference sequence). This CDR3 is 13 amino acids long. The V end lost 1 base, the J end lost 4 bases, and 10 bases lay between the germline ends.

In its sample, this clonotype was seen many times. CDR3 bases: TGTGCCAGCAGCTGGGGCCAGGGTCTGCAGCCCCAGCATTTT. Translating it yields CASSWGQGLQPQHF. The chain links TRBV5-5 to TRBJ1-5; the D gene is possibly TRBD1 (5 bases). V dropped 3 bases and J dropped 7 bases, with 14 bases sitting between them. CDR1 and CDR2 (germline): SGHKS, YYEKEE (reference sequence). This CDR3 is built from 14 residues.

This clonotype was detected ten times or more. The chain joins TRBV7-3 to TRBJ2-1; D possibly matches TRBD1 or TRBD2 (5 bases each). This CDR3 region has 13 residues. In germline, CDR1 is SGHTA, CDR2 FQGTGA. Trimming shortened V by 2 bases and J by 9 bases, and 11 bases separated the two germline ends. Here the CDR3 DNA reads TGTGCCAGCAGCTTAGACGAGGGGACTGAGCAGTTCTTC. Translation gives CASSLDEGTEQFF.

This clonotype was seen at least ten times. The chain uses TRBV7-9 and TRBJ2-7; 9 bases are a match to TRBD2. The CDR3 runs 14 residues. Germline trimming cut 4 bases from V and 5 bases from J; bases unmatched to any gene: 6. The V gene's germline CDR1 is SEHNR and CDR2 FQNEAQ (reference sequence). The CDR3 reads CASSSGLASHEQYF. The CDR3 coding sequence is TGTGCCAGCAGCTCCGGACTAGCGAGCCACGAGCAGTACTTC. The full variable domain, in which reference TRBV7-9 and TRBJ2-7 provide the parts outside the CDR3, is DTGVSQNPRHKITKRGQNVTFRCDPISEHNRLYWYRQTLGQGPEFLTYFQNEAQLEKSRLLSDRFSAERPKGSFSTLEIQRTEQGDSAMYLCASSSGLASHEQYFGPGTRLTVT.

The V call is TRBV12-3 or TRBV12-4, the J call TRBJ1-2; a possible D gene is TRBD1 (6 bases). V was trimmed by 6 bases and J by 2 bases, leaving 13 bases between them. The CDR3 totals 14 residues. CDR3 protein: CASRGGGRNYGYTF. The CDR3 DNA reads TGTGCCAGCAGGGGGGGGGGGCGCAACTATGGCTACACCTTC.

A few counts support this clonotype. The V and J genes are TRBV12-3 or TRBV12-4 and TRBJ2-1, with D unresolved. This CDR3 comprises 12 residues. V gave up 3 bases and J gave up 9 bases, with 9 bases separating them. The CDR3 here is CASSFPNGEQFF. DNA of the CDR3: TGTGCCAGCAGTTTTCCCAACGGTGAGCAGTTCTTC.

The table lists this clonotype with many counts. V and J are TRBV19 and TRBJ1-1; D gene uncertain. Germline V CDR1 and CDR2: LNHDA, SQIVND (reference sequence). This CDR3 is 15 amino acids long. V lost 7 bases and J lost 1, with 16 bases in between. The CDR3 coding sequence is TGTGCCAGTACCCATCGGTATAGATCGAACACTGAAGCTTTCTTT. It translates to CASTHRYRSNTEAFF.

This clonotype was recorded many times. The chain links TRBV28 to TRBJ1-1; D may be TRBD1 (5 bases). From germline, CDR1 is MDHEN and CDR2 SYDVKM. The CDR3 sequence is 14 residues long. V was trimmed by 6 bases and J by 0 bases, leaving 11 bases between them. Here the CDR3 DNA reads TGTGCCAGCAGGACGGGACGCCTGAACACTGAAGCTTTCTTT. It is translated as CASRTGRLNTEAFF. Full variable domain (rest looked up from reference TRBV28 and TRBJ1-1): DVKVTQSSRYLVKRTGEKVFLECVQDMDHENMFWYRQDPGLGLRLIYFSYDVKMKEKGDIPEGYSVSREKKERFSLILESASTNQTSMYLCASRTGRLNTEAFFGQGTRLTVV.

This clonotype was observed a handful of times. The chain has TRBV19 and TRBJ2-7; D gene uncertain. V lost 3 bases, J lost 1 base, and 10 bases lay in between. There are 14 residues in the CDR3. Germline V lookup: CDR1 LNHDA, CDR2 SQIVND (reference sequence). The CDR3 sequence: CASSIGGKSYEQYF. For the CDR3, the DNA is TGTGCCAGTAGTATTGGCGGAAAATCCTACGAGCAGTACTTC.

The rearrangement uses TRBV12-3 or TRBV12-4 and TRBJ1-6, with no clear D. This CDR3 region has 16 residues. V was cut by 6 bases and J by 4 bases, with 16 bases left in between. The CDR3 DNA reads TGTGCCAGCAGCCCCCAACTCGGGCATTATAATTCACCCCTCCACTTT. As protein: CASSPQLGHYNSPLHF.

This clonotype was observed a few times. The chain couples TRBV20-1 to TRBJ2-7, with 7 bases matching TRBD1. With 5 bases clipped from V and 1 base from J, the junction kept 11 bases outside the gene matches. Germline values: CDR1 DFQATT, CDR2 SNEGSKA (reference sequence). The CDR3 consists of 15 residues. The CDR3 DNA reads TGCAGTGCTCGTACAGGGGTCTCGAGTTCCTACGAGCAGTACTTC. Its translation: CSARTGVSSSYEQYF.

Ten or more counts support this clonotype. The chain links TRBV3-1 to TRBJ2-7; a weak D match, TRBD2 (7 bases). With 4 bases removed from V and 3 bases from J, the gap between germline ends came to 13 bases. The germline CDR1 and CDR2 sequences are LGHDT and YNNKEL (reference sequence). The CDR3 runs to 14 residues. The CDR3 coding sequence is TGTGCCAGCAGCCCAGAGGGGGGGATCTACGAGCAGTACTTC. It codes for CASSPEGGIYEQYF.

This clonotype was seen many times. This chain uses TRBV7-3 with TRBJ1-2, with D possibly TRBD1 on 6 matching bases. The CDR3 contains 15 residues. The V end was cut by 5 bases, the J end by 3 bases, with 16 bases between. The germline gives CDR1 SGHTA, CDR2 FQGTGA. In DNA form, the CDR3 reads TGTGCCAGCAGCCCACTCGGGGGGGGGCACTATGGCTACACCTTC. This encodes CASSPLGGGHYGYTF.